This section outlines one T cell receptor (beta chain) sequence together with its context. This specimen belongs to a study of CD8 T cells in Susac syndrome. Study background: There were Susac syndrome patients who were therapy-naive at blood draw, others on corticosteroids, and others on intravenous immunoglobulin alone.

Germline loops: CDR1 DFQATT, CDR2 SNEGSKA (reference sequence). The CDR3 is made up of 13 amino acids. V was trimmed by 6 bases and J by 5 bases, leaving 14 bases between them. Random hexamers primed reverse transcription of about 0.45 to 1 ug RNA. The CDR3 of TCR beta was amplified by immunoSEQ multiplex PCR across 54 Vbeta and 13 Jbeta. Each CDR3 protein is one row after TCRdb ran MiXCR on the immunoSEQ multiplex PCR reads. Here the sample spans under 150,000 distinct CDR3 sequences, 95% being singletons. Negative isolation yielded the CD8+ and CD4+ T cells, while FACS enriched the TEMRA cells. Sample: CD4+ T cells from PBMCs. The chain carries TRBV20-1 and TRBJ1-5, with D perhaps TRBD1 (6 bases). The receptor was derived from a human donor with Susac syndrome. CDR3 sequence: CSAPEGGYQPQHF. The CDR3 DNA is TGCAGTGCACCTGAGGGGGGTTATCAGCCCCAGCATTTT.